The sequence of this T cell receptor beta chain was determined in a study of blood T cell repertoires in COVID-19. Seattle cases were enrolled at active infection and followed longitudinally. Data came from immunoSEQ multiplex PCR; TCRdb stores just in-frame clones and leaves some out. The sample records 250,000 to 300,000 clones, over 80% being singletons. CDR3 length equals 14 residues. The germline V gene has CDR1 MNHEY and CDR2 SVGAGI. V shed 6 bases and J 4 bases; nucleotides not matched to a gene: 6. The receptor's source is a woman aged 70 to 79 with COVID-19, enrolled during active disease. The specimen sequenced was peripheral blood. The V gene is TRBV6-5, the J gene TRBJ2-5, with 9 nucleotides matching TRBD2. In DNA, the CDR3 is TGTGCCAGCAGCGGAGCGGGAGGAAGAGAGACCCAGTACTTC. As protein: CASSGAGGRETQYF.